This T cell receptor (beta chain) comes out of a study of shared T cell receptors in the human thymus. The data were produced by immunoSEQ multiplex PCR, yet TCRdb's version contains in-frame clones alone and is incomplete. The sample lists 450,000 to 650,000 clones, around 78% seen once, with about 0.012% in the top ten. V lost 0 bases and J lost 10, with 12 bases in between. Germline V CDR1 and CDR2: LGHNA, YSLEER. This CDR3 has 13 amino acids. The sample also formed part of further work on human thymus T cells. That source notes: Thymus was obtained from resections taken during corrective heart surgery. Within thymic and blood repertoires, V and J gene usage appeared to be biased.

The sequencing input was thymocytes. The V gene is TRBV4-3, the J gene TRBJ1-1; D is unresolved. This TCR derives from a boy younger than two with a congenital heart defect. CDR3 nucleotides: TGCGCCAGCAGCCAAGAGCCCCGTGGGAGAGCTTTCTTT. Translating gives CASSQEPRGRAFF.